These T cell receptor beta chains were read from a single sample in a study of PD-L1 blockade in urothelial cancer. Only in-frame clones appear in the TCRdb table, and some are missing; sequencing was by immunoSEQ multiplex PCR. The sample has 70,000 or so clones; roughly 89% are singletons. Sequenced here: PBMCs, sampled around atezolizumab (anti-PD-L1) treatment. These receptors came from a man aged 60-69 years with urothelial cancer. The CDR3 runs from the conserved cysteine through the conserved F or W. The D gene is left open where the match is weak. The listing skips clone size in some rows; elsewhere it reads once, few, many or a size class.

abundance,j_gene,v_gene,d_gene,CDR3nt,CDR3aa
-,TRBJ1-2,TRBV7-8,-,TGTGCCAGCAGCCAGACACGCCAAATGAGCTATGGCTACACCTTC,CASSQTRQMSYGYTF
once,TRBJ1-6,TRBV4-1,-,TGCGCCAGCAGCCAAGATGGGGGGGCCTCCTATAATTCACCCCTCCACTTT,CASSQDGGASYNSPLHF
-,TRBJ2-1,TRBV5-1,TRBD2,TGCGCCAGCAGCACACATAGCGGGGGATCCTACAATGAGCAGTTCTTC,CASSTHSGGSYNEQFF
once,TRBJ2-5,TRBV15,-,TGTGCCACCAGCAGACTACTAGCTCAGAAGACCCAGTACTTC,CATSRLLAQKTQYF
-,TRBJ1-1,TRBV6-5,TRBD1,TGTGCCAGCAGCCGAAGGACAGGGGGAGGGACTGAAGCTTTCTTT,CASSRRTGGGTEAFF
-,TRBJ2-3,TRBV18,TRBD2,TGTGCCAGCTCATTTACGACTAGCGGGAGAGGAAGGGGCACAGATACGCAGTATTTT,CASSFTTSGRGRGTDTQYF
-,TRBJ1-2,TRBV13,-,TGTGCCAGCAGCTCCGGACAAGATGGCTACACCTTC,CASSSGQDGYTF
-,TRBJ1-3,TRBV5-4,-,TGTGCCAGCAGCGCCCCAGGCATCTCTGGAAACACCATATATTTT,CASSAPGISGNTIYF
-,TRBJ2-5,TRBV27,TRBD2,TGTGCCAGCAGGTTAGCCCGCGGGGGGGCCCAAGGGACCCAGTACTTC,CASRLARGGAQGTQYF
-,TRBJ1-5,TRBV7-2,-,TGTGCCAGCAGCCCTTCGACGGGTTATAGCAATCAGCCCCAGCATTTT,CASSPSTGYSNQPQHF
once,TRBJ2-7,TRBV19,TRBD1,TGTGCCAGTAGTGTCTATTCGGGACAGGGCACTTACGAGCAGTACTTC,CASSVYSGQGTYEQYF
once,TRBJ1-5,TRBV10-3,-,TGTGCCTCCCGGGGGTCGCGGGATCAGCCCCAGCATTTT,CASRGSRDQPQHF
-,TRBJ1-2,TRBV30,TRBD1,TGTGCCTGGGGTCGGCGACAGGGGAGAGGCTACACCTTC,CAWGRRQGRGYTF
-,TRBJ2-5,TRBV15,TRBD2,TGTGCCACCAGCCGAACTTTAGCGGGGGGGGCCGGTGAGACCCAGTACTTC,CATSRTLAGGAGETQYF
-,TRBJ2-7,TRBV5-1,TRBD2,TGCGCCAGCAGCTCCCCGGGACTAGCGGGAAACTACGAGCAGTACTTC,CASSSPGLAGNYEQYF
-,TRBJ2-5,TRBV6-6,TRBD1,TGTGCCAGCACCGACAGGGGGGAGAACCAAGAGACCCAGTACTTC,CASTDRGENQETQYF
once,TRBJ2-1,TRBV28,TRBD2,TGTGCCAGCAGTTTGTGGACTAGCGGAGGCAATGAGCAGTTCTTC,CASSLWTSGGNEQFF
-,TRBJ2-7,TRBV7-9,TRBD1,TGTGCCAGCAGCCAGAAGCATGGACAGGGATCCCACGAGCAGTACTTC,CASSQKHGQGSHEQYF
-,TRBJ1-5,TRBV7-8,TRBD1,TGTGCCAGCAGCTTAGACCTGGACAGGGTTCAGCCCCAGCATTTT,CASSLDLDRVQPQHF
-,TRBJ2-4,TRBV11-1,-,TGTGCCAGCAGTCGCCGGTTGGAGGTGGAAAACATTCAGTACTTC,CASSRRLEVENIQYF
-,TRBJ1-4,TRBV7-6,-,TGTGCCAGCAGCCCCAACAGGGCATCTAATGAAAAACTGTTTTTT,CASSPNRASNEKLFF
-,TRBJ1-2,TRBV15,TRBD1,TGTGCCACCAGCCGGGACAGGGGGCCCTTTGGCTACACCTTC,CATSRDRGPFGYTF
few,TRBJ1-2,TRBV28,-,TGTGCCAGCAGTTTACTTTACTATGGCTACACCTTC,CASSLLYYGYTF
-,TRBJ2-5,TRBV7-7,TRBD1,TGTGCCAGCAGCCAGGACAGGAGGGAGACCCAGTACTTC,CASSQDRRETQYF
-,TRBJ2-3,TRBV5-4,-,TGTGCCAGCAGTCATAGCACAGATACGCAGTATTTT,CASSHSTDTQYF
-,TRBJ2-3,TRBV7-8,TRBD2,TGTGCCAGCAGCTCGACTAGCGGGAGCTATCGCACAGATACGCAGTATTTT,CASSSTSGSYRTDTQYF
-,TRBJ2-5,TRBV7-2,-,TGTGCCAGCAGCTTAGACGGTAGCCAGGAGACCCAGTACTTC,CASSLDGSQETQYF
-,TRBJ1-1,TRBV18,TRBD1,TGTGCCAGCTCGGACGGACAGGGAACTGAAGCTTTCTTT,CASSDGQGTEAFF